Described below is a single T cell receptor beta chain sequence and its context. The sample originates from a study of OX40 agonist ivuxolimab in advanced cancers. This table comes from immunoSEQ multiplex PCR, and its TCRdb copy is limited to in-frame clones, with some not included. The sample includes around 76,000 clones, roughly 90% of them seen just once. Trimming shortened V by 8 bases and J by 7 bases, and 11 bases separated the two germline ends. CDR3 size: 12 residues. Looked up from germline, CDR1 is MNHNS and CDR2 is SASEGT. This TCR came from an adult with an advanced solid tumor such as melanoma, head and neck, liver or kidney cancer. The sequenced sample was CD4+ or CD8+ T cells sorted from blood, obtained in a trial of the OX40 agonist ivuxolimab. V gene TRBV6-1 combines with J gene TRBJ2-2; D remains unclear. CDR3 coding DNA: TGTGCCAGCGGGCCTGAGGTCGGGGAGCTGTTTTTT. Protein: CASGPEVGELFF.